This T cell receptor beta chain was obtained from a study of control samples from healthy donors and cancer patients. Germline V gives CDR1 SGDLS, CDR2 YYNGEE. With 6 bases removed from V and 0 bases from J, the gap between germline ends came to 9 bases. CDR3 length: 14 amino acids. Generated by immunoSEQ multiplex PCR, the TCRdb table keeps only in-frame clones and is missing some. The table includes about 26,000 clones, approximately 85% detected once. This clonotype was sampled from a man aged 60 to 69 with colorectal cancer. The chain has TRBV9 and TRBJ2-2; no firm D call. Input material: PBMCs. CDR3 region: CASTAATNTGELFF. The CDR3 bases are TGTGCCAGCACCGCAGCAACGAACACCGGGGAGCTGTTTTTT. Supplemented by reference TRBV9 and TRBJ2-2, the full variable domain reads DSGVTQTPKHLITATGQRVTLRCSPRSGDLSVYWYQQSLDQGLQFLIQYYNGEERAKGNILERFSAQQFPDLHSELNLSSLELGDSALYFCASTAATNTGELFFGEGSRLTVL.